The sequence of this TCR beta chain was determined in a study of T cell responses to AZD1222 COVID-19 vaccine. General study points: At 160-218 and 743-854, vaccine-associated CD4 TCRs were dominant, and they spanned spike. Seropositive status at baseline applied to only six AZD1222 recipients. Unmutated variant regions are reportedly targeted by nearly half of spike-specific TCRs.

This CDR3 is built from 15 residues. Germline-derived CDR1 and CDR2 are MNHGY and SAAAGT. Trimming left V 1 base short and J 0 bases short, with 9 bases between. Note on this clone: Its antigen is undetermined.

Here immunoSEQ multiplex PCR was the method, and the copy in TCRdb shows in-frame clones only, minus some. The sample has more than 150,000 clones; around nine tenths are singletons. The TCR comes from an adult who received the AZD1222 COVID-19 vaccine. The chain recombines TRBV6-8 with TRBJ2-5, with TRBD2 as a possible D gene (6 bases). Sequenced here: peripheral blood, sampled 28 days after the second AZD1222 dose. The DNA for the CDR3 is TGTGCCAGCAGTTACTGGGGGGTGTACCAAGAGACCCAGTACTTC. The encoded protein is CASSYWGVYQETQYF.